The clone carrying this TCR beta chain showed up just a few times. This specimen belongs to a study of T-cell reconstitution after alpha-beta-depleted transplantation in children. The TCRbeta library was prepared with unique molecular identifiers. TCRdb reprocessed the PCR reads via MiXCR and lists one record per CDR3 protein. The repertoire consists of around 200,000 distinct CDR3 sequences, with roughly 18% occurring once and the leading ten covering around 45%. Germline V gene data show CDR1 as MNHEY and CDR2 as SMNVEV (reference sequence). The CDR3 totals 10 residues. Between the trimmed V and J ends, which lost 11 bases and 7 bases, there was a span of 12 bases.

The material was PBMCs, mostly from graft donor cells, obtained 360 days after TCRalphabeta/CD19-depleted stem cell transplant. The receptor was isolated from a male patient aged 2-15 years who had a stem cell transplant for acute lymphoblastic leukemia, so the T cells may come from the graft donor. The chain joins TRBV27 to TRBJ2-7; D gene ambiguous. CDR3: CALNMGEQYF. DNA for the CDR3: TGTGCCCTTAATATGGGTGAGCAGTACTTC.